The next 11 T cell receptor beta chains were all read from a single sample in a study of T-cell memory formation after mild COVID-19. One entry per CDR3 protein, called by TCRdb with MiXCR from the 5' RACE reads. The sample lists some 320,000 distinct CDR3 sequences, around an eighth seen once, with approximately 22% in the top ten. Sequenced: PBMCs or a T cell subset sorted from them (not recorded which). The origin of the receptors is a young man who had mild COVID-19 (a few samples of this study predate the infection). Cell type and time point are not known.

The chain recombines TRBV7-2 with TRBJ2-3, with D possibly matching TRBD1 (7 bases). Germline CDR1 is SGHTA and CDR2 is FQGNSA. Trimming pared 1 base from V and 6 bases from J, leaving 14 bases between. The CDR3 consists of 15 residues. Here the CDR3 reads CASSLVEGASDTQYF. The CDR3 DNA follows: TGTGCCAGCAGCTTAGTGGAGGGGGCGTCGGATACGCAGTATTTT.

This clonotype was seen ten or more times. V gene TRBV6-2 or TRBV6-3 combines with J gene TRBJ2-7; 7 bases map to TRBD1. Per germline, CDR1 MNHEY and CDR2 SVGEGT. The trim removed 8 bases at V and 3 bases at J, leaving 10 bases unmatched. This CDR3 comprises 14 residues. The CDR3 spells CASGEWDSSYEQYF. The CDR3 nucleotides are TGTGCCAGCGGGGAATGGGACAGCAGCTACGAGCAGTACTTC.

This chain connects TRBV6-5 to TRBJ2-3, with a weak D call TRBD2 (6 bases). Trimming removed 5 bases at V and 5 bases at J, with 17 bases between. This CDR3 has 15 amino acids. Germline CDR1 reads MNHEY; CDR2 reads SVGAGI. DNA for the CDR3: TGTGCCAGCAGTACCCTCGTGGGGCGGGGAGATACGCAGTATTTT. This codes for CASSTLVGRGDTQYF.

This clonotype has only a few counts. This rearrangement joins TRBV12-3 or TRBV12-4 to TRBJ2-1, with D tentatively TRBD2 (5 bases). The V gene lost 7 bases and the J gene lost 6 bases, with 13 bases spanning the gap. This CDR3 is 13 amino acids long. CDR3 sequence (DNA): TGTGCCAGCATCTCGGAGGAGGCCAATGAGCAGTTCTTC. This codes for CASISEEANEQFF.

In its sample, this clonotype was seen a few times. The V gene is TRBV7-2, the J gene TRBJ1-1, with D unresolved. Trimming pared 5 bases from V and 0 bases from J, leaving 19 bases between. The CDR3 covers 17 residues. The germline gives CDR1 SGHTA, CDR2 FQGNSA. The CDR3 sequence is CASSEAVGRALNTEAFF. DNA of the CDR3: TGTGCCAGCAGCGAAGCCGTCGGCCGGGCTTTGAACACTGAAGCTTTCTTT.

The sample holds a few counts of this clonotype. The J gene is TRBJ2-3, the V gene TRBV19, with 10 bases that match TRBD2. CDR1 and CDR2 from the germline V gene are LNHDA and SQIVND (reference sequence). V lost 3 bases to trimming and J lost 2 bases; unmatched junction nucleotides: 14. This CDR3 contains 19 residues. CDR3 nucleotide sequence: TGTGCCAGTAGTATCTCGGCCCCCTTACTAGCGGGGTCCACAGATACGCAGTATTTT. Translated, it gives CASSISAPLLAGSTDTQYF.

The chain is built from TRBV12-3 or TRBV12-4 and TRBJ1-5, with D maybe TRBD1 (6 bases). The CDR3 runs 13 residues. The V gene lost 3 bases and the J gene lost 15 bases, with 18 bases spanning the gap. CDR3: CASSLLGEQGRHF. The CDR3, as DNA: TGTGCCAGCAGTTTGCTCGGGGAACAGGGCAGGCATTTT.

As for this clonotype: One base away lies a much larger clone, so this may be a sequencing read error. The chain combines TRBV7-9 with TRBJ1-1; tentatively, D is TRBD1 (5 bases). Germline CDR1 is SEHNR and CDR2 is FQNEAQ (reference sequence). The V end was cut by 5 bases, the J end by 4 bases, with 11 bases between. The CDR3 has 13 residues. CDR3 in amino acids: CASSPWGSTEAFF. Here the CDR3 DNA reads TGTGCCAGCAGCCCGTGGGGGAGCACTGAAGCTTTCTTT.

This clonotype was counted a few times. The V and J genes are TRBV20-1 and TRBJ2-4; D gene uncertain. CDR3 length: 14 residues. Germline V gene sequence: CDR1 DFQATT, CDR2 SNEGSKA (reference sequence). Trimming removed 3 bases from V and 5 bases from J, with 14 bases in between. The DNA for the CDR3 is TGCAGTGCTAGTCCGTGGGAATCGCAAAACATTCAGTACTTC. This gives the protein CSASPWESQNIQYF.

CDR3 region: CASSPRLARHYEQYF. DNA for the CDR3: TGTGCCAGCAGCCCACGACTAGCCCGCCACTACGAGCAGTACTTC. This chain links TRBV7-9 with TRBJ2-7, with TRBD2 matching over 7 bases. Germline CDR1 is SEHNR and CDR2 is FQNEAQ (reference sequence). This CDR3 region has 15 residues. V lost 5 bases to trimming and J lost 3 bases; unmatched junction nucleotides: 10.

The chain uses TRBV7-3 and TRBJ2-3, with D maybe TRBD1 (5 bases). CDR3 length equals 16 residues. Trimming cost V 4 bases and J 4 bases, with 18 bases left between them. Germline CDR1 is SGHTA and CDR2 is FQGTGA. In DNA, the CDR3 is TGTGCCAGCAGCTCCTATGATGGGTGGGGCGCAGATACGCAGTATTTT. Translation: CASSSYDGWGADTQYF. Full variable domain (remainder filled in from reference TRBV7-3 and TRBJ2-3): GAGVSQTPSNKVTEKGKYVELRCDPISGHTALYWYRQSLGQGPEFLIYFQGTGAADDSGLPNDRFFAVRPEGSVSTLKIQRTERGDSAVYLCASSSYDGWGADTQYFGPGTRLTVL.